This TCR beta chain was recorded in a study of tumour-infiltrating T cells in Burkitt lymphoma. Study-level background: Survival, overall and progression-free, tracked with productive clonality.

In germline, CDR1 is GTSNPN, CDR2 SVGIG (reference sequence). The CDR3 has 13 amino acids. The V gene lost 3 bases and the J gene lost 3 bases, with 11 bases spanning the gap. The protocol was immunoSEQ multiplex PCR, while the TCRdb copy is restricted to in-frame clones and leaves out a portion. The sample has approximately 15,000 clones; approximately 28% are singletons. Sequencing was done on a sample of tumor tissue. The chain couples TRBV30 to TRBJ1-1, with D perhaps matching TRBD1 (6 bases). This clonotype originated in a human donor with diffuse large B-cell lymphoma. The CDR3 sequence: CAWRLGADTEAFF. In DNA form, the CDR3 reads TGTGCCTGGAGGCTGGGGGCGGACACTGAAGCTTTCTTT.